The 17 T cell receptor beta chains reported below all come from one sample, sequenced in a study of T cells in Graves' hyperthyroidism and ophthalmopathy. The source material, RNA transcripts, was used to amplify TCR beta CDR3 regions. A first-round RT-PCR of the TCR CDR3 used the HTBI primer set. One entry per CDR3 protein, called by TCRdb with MiXCR from the multiplex PCR reads. Of over 700,000 distinct CDR3 sequences listed, roughly 32% were seen once; the top ten hold less than 40%. Sequencing was carried out using blood. These receptors were obtained from a woman aged 40-49 years with Graves' hyperthyroidism.

The chain recombines TRBV12-3 or TRBV12-4 with TRBJ2-5; the D call may be TRBD1 or TRBD2 (5 bases each). The V gene lost 1 base and the J gene lost 5 bases, with 20 bases spanning the gap. The CDR3 contains 17 residues. This CDR3 is CASSLVTPGTAWETQYF. Here the CDR3 DNA reads TGTGCCAGCAGTTTAGTGACCCCAGGGACCGCCTGGGAGACCCAGTACTTC.

CDR3 DNA sequence: TGCAGCGCTACCCTGGACGGGGCCTACGAGCAGTACTTC. Translated, it gives CSATLDGAYEQYF. This chain links TRBV29-1 with TRBJ2-7, with D possibly TRBD2 on 5 matching bases. CDR3 length equals 13 residues. The germline V gene encodes CDR1 SQVTM and CDR2 ANQGSEA. Trimming shortened V by 7 bases and J by 2 bases, and 15 bases separated the two germline ends.

As concerns this clonotype: Given a much more abundant clone one base away, this may be a read error. The CDR3 protein is CSVRGLAASYEQYF. CDR3 nucleotide sequence: TGCAGTGTGAGGGGACTAGCGGCCTCTTACGAGCAGTACTTC. The rearrangement links TRBV20-1 to TRBJ2-7, with TRBD2 matching 11 bases. CDR3 length equals 14 residues. V dropped 7 bases and J dropped 4; count of bases not matched to a gene: 9. Germline lookup yields CDR1 DFQATT and CDR2 SNEGSKA (reference sequence).

The gene calls are TRBV11-3 and TRBJ2-7; D is unclear. CDR3 length equals 15 residues. Trimming shortened V by 4 bases and J by 3 bases, and 16 bases separated the two germline ends. Germline V gene lookup returns CDR1 SGHNT and CDR2 YENEEA. The CDR3 region is CASSSSLGRFYEQYF. CDR3 sequence (DNA): TGTGCCAGCAGCTCCTCGCTGGGCAGGTTCTACGAGCAGTACTTC.

The J gene is TRBJ1-5, the V gene TRBV19, with D hard to call. The CDR3 has 15 residues. The germline gives CDR1 LNHDA, CDR2 SQIVND (reference sequence). Trimming left V 8 bases short and J 0 bases short, with 14 bases between. The CDR3 DNA sequence: TGTGCCAGTTCGGAGTCACACTATAGCAATCAGCCCCAGCATTTT. Amino acids: CASSESHYSNQPQHF.

This clonotype appeared many times. The V call is TRBV19, the J call TRBJ2-5; D is unclear. V was pared by 5 bases and J by 2 bases, with 18 bases between. CDR1 and CDR2 from the germline V gene are LNHDA and SQIVND (reference sequence). The CDR3 has 16 residues. DNA for the CDR3: TGTGCCAGTAGTCATAGCTTCGGCAGGAATCAAGAGACCCAGTACTTC. Encoded protein: CASSHSFGRNQETQYF.

Comment on this clonotype: Given a much more abundant clone one base away, this may be a read error. The chain has TRBV2 and TRBJ2-7; the D is unclear. This CDR3 contains 15 residues. Trimming took 6 bases from V and 4 from J, leaving 19 bases between them. Germline V gives CDR1 SNHLY, CDR2 FYNNEI. CDR3 sequence: CASSKVRGRRYEQYF. The CDR3 coding sequence is TGTGCCAGCAGCAAAGTCCGAGGACGCAGATACGAGCAGTACTTC.

There are many counts of this clonotype. The V gene is TRBV19, the J gene TRBJ1-1; D ambiguous. V shed 10 bases and J shed 1 base, with 13 bases lying between them. Germline lookup yields CDR1 LNHDA and CDR2 SQIVND (reference sequence). The CDR3 spans 13 residues. The CDR3 coding sequence is TGTGCCACCGAAACTCGGGAGAACACTGAAGCTTTCTTT. It yields the protein CATETRENTEAFF.

The gene calls are TRBV14 and TRBJ2-7; possibly TRBD1 for D (5 bases). CDR3 length equals 14 residues. Germline V gives CDR1 SGHDN, CDR2 FVKESK. The germline V and J ends were trimmed by 1 base and 3 bases, with 10 bases remaining between them. The DNA of the CDR3 is TGTGCCAGCAGCCAAGGTGGGCAGGGCTACGAGCAGTACTTC. Amino acid sequence: CASSQGGQGYEQYF.

There are many counts of this clonotype. The rearrangement joins TRBV7-3 to TRBJ1-4; D is ambiguous. With 6 bases removed from V and 3 bases from J, the gap between germline ends came to 14 bases. The CDR3 has 15 amino acids. Germline-derived CDR1 and CDR2 are SGHTA and FQGTGA. The CDR3, as DNA: TGTGCCAGCAGTCAACTAGGCACAGCTAATGAAAAACTGTTTTTT. This encodes CASSQLGTANEKLFF.

With regard to this clonotype: At one of its ends the junction is not consistent with the germline gene, which may arise from a read error. The chain joins TRBV7-2 to TRBJ1-4, with 7 bases fitting TRBD1. The CDR3 is 16 amino acids. Per the germline V gene, CDR1 is SGHTA and CDR2 is FQGNSA. CDR3 in DNA: TGCGCCAGCAGCCTGGGACAGCGGAACACCGGGGAAAAACTGTTTTTT. Its translation: CASSLGQRNTGEKLFF.

There are a few counts of this clonotype. V usage is TRBV20-1 and J usage is TRBJ2-7; D is ambiguous. The CDR3 totals 13 residues. Trimming removed 8 bases at V and 0 bases at J, with 14 bases between. The germline CDR1 and CDR2 sequences are DFQATT and SNEGSKA (reference sequence). CDR3 in DNA: TGCAGTAAAAGACGGCAGAGCTCCTACGAGCAGTACTTC. Translating gives CSKRRQSSYEQYF.

V usage is TRBV29-1 and J usage is TRBJ2-5, with TRBD2 matching over 8 bases. The CDR3 extends over 14 amino acids. Trimming took 4 bases from V and 2 from J; bases not matched to a gene: 6. Germline CDR1 is SQVTM and CDR2 is ANQGSEA. Here the CDR3 reads CSVGPSGSQETQYF. CDR3 in DNA: TGCAGCGTTGGTCCTAGCGGGTCACAAGAGACCCAGTACTTC.

Concerning this clonotype itself: A much larger clone differs by one base, so this may be a read error. This sequence joins TRBV7-2 and TRBJ1-1, with TRBD1 matching 7 bases. The CDR3 extends over 15 amino acids. Germline V lookup: CDR1 SGHTA, CDR2 FQGNSA. V was clipped by 1 base and J by 6 bases; unmatched bases: 8. This CDR3 is CASSLEQGGGAEAFF. The CDR3 nucleotides are TGTGCCAGCAGCTTAGAGCAGGGGGGCGGCGCTGAAGCTTTCTTT.

The chain couples TRBV7-2 to TRBJ1-2; unclear D gene. The CDR3 consists of 13 residues. Germline V lookup: CDR1 SGHTA, CDR2 FQGNSA. Trimming took 5 bases from V and 4 from J, leaving 11 bases between them. The CDR3 nucleotides read TGTGCCAGCAGCCCGGACTGGATCTATGGCTACACCTTC. Its protein is CASSPDWIYGYTF. The entire variable domain, with the rest obtained from reference TRBV7-2 and TRBJ1-2, is as follows: GAGVSQSPSNKVTEKGKDVELRCDPISGHTALYWYRQSLGQGLEFLIYFQGNSAPDKSGLPSDRFSAERTGGSVSTLTIQRTQQEDSAVYLCASSPDWIYGYTFGSGTRLTVV.

Of note for this clonotype: A read error may account for a junction end that differs from germline. The genes are TRBV10-3 and TRBJ2-7; D gene unclear. There are 15 residues in the CDR3. Per the germline V gene, CDR1 is ENHRY and CDR2 is SYGVKD. Here the CDR3 DNA reads TGTGCCAGCAGTTTCCTCCCAAGTCCCGACTACGAGCAGTACTTC. Protein sequence: CASSFLPSPDYEQYF.

This clonotype has only a few counts. The chain links TRBV12-3 or TRBV12-4 to TRBJ2-5; maybe TRBD1 (6 bases). V was clipped by 5 bases and J by 0 bases, with 16 bases between them. The length of the CDR3 is 16 residues. CDR3 nucleotide sequence: TGTGCCAGCAGTGGACAGCTAGCAGTATACCAAGAGACCCAGTACTTC. Protein sequence: CASSGQLAVYQETQYF.